The 7 T cell receptor beta chains listed next were all sequenced from one sample in a study of T cell clonotyping in hematopoietic cell transplantation (dated by TCRdb to the early 2020s). The library was prepared using the immunoSEQ multiplex PCR assay. TCRdb took this table from immuneACCESS and kept in-frame rearrangements with V and J called. Such tables lack part of the clones; where checked against another copy, unresolved V genes explain under half of the gap, and the rest is unexplained. The sample table shows about 45,000 clones, and around 84% are seen once. Around 5.3% of the sample is taken by the ten largest. The time point label of this sample denotes: recipient sample about 28 days before transplant, after cytoreduction. The input for sequencing was peripheral blood mononuclear cells, taken before stem cell transplant. These receptors all stem from a man aged 55-75 years with myelodysplastic syndrome. Some clones in this sample may be carry-over from other donors' samples.

This clone came up a few times. The rearrangement links TRBV6-5 to TRBJ2-7; 8 bases are shared with TRBD1. Trimming took 5 bases from V and 3 from J; bases not matched to a gene: 9. This CDR3 contains 15 residues. Germline V gene data show CDR1 as MNHEY and CDR2 as SVGAGI. CDR3 sequence reads: CASSKTGTGNYEQYF. The CDR3 DNA reads TGTGCCAGCAGTAAAACCGGGACAGGAAACTACGAGCAGTACTTC.

The genes are TRBV2 and TRBJ2-7, with 12 positions matching TRBD1. V trimming: 6 bases; J trimming: 5 bases; junction bases outside the gene matches: 5. CDR3 length equals 14 residues. Germline lookup yields CDR1 SNHLY and CDR2 FYNNEI. The CDR3 here is CASRGTGGWDEQYF. CDR3 nucleotide sequence: TGTGCCAGCAGGGGGACAGGGGGCTGGGACGAGCAGTACTTC.

This chain uses TRBV19 with TRBJ2-4, with 9 positions matching TRBD2. The CDR3 covers 17 residues. V was clipped by 2 bases and J by 0 bases; unmatched bases: 5. In germline, CDR1 is LNHDA, CDR2 SQIVND (reference sequence). The CDR3 here is CASSIPGGGVAKNIQYF. As DNA, the CDR3 is TGTGCCAGTAGTATACCCGGCGGGGGGGTAGCCAAAAACATTCAGTACTTC.

This chain connects TRBV30 to TRBJ1-3; D remains ambiguous. V was cut by 3 bases and J by 9 bases, with 15 bases left in between. Germline V gene lookup returns CDR1 GTSNPN and CDR2 SVGIG (reference sequence). The CDR3 loop spans 13 amino acids. In DNA, the CDR3 is TGTGCCTGGAGCGCCCAACACGGTTCCACCATATATTTT. Translated, it gives CAWSAQHGSTIYF.

The rearrangement joins TRBV6-5 to TRBJ1-2, with 8 bases identical to TRBD1. The ends lost 5 bases at V and 5 bases at J; junction bases unmatched: 1. CDR1 and CDR2 (germline): MNHEY, SVGAGI. The CDR3 is 12 amino acids. CDR3 DNA sequence: TGTGCCAGCAGTCAGGGGGCTTATGGCTACACCTTC. Protein sequence: CASSQGAYGYTF.

Here the CDR3 DNA reads TGTGCCAGCAGCCCCTCCTGGACTGCTAACTATGGCTACACCTTC. It is translated as CASSPSWTANYGYTF. This chain links TRBV6-5 with TRBJ1-2, with D uncertain. Germline V gene data show CDR1 as MNHEY and CDR2 as SVGAGI. The CDR3 totals 15 residues. Trimming removed 6 bases at V and 0 bases at J, with 14 bases between.

This chain links TRBV30 with TRBJ1-1, with 7 bases identical to TRBD1. Per germline, CDR1 GTSNPN and CDR2 SVGIG (reference sequence). Unmatched junction bases numbered 3, after V lost 5 bases and J lost 6 bases. The CDR3 loop spans 11 amino acids. The CDR3 bases are TGTGCCTGGCAGGGGGGTGCTGAAGCTTTCTTT. Translated, it gives CAWQGGAEAFF.